Listed here are 13 T cell receptor beta chains from one sample, sequenced in a study of CD8+ T cells in alopecia areata (dated by TCRdb to the late 2010s). Cells from pooled mouse cutaneous lymph nodes were stained for CD4, CD8alpha, NKG2D, NKG2ACE and other markers and then sorted on a BD Influx. Libraries came from the immunoSEQ multiplex PCR assay. RNA was extracted from all samples and reverse transcribed into cDNA, which served as template for TCR sequencing. In its TCRdb copy, this immuneACCESS table keeps in-frame sequences only and misses some clones. Where compared with another copy, unresolved V genes explain less than half of these, and the others have no known cause. In this sample the table shows over 250,000 clones, and no singletons are among them. The ten top clones hold more than 0.95% of the sample. The sample was CD4+ T cells sorted from a lymph node. The receptors derive from a C3H/HeJ mouse with alopecia areata. This line of mice carries MHC haplotype H2-k.

Points on this clone: Gene names denote mouse genes. The CDR3 end falls 4 residues outside the read, so it is completed with the germline J gene. The rearrangement joins TRBV13-1 to TRBJ1-2; TRBD1 agrees at 10 bases. The CDR3 runs 15 residues. Losses at the gene ends were 0 bases for V and 3 bases for J; bases not matched to a gene: 2. CDR1 NSHNY and CDR2 SYGAGN come from the germline V gene. The DNA read from the CDR3 is TGTGCCAGCAGTGATGAGGGGACAGGGGACTCC. Amino acids: CASSDEGTGDS. The whole CDR3 reads CASSDEGTGDSDYTF.

This clone was counted between two and nine times. This sequence may be a read error, since a much larger clone differs from it by one base. All gene names here are mouse names. The CDR3 is cut off 3 residues early in the read; its end comes from the germline J gene. Other DNA sequences in this specimen translate into the identical CDR3. The V gene is TRBV13-2, the J gene TRBJ1-6; perhaps TRBD1 as D (5 bases). TRBJ1-6 is assigned to the ORF class and has an uncertain function. The CDR3 sequence is 13 residues long. Deletions cut 5 bases from V and 3 bases from J, with 6 bases between. Germline CDR1 is NNHNN and CDR2 is SYGAGS (reference sequence). The CDR3 sequence: CASGDIYNSPLYF. The covered CDR3 bases are TGTGCCAGCGGGGACATCTATAATTCGCCC.

Only a few counts were recorded for this clone. These gene names are mouse names. Sequencing ends 4 residues short of the CDR3 end; the germline J gene provides the rest. The same CDR3 is also encoded by other DNA sequences in this sample. The chain combines TRBV19 with TRBJ2-1; 8 nucleotides agree with TRBD1. This CDR3 is built from 14 residues. Germline CDR1 is FNHDT and CDR2 is SITEND (reference sequence). The V segment lost 2 bases and the J segment 3 bases; nucleotides outside the gene matches: 1. The sequenced part of the CDR3 DNA is TGTGCCAGCAGTATCGACAGGGGCTATGCT. Translated, it gives CASSIDRGYA. The whole CDR3 sequence is CASSIDRGYAEQFF.

A note on this clone: Any gene name here is a mouse gene name. The read stops 4 residues short of the end of the CDR3; the missing end is completed from the germline J gene. This sequence joins TRBV13-2 and TRBJ2-2; perhaps TRBD2 as D (5 bases). CDR3 length equals 14 residues. Looked up from germline, CDR1 is NNHNN and CDR2 is SYGAGS (reference sequence). Trimming removed 0 bases from V and 4 bases from J, with 7 bases in between. This CDR3 is CASGDALGTGQLYF. CDR3 DNA (partial): TGTGCCAGCGGTGATGCTCTGGGCACCGGG.

This clone was recorded at least ten times. These gene names are mouse names. Read data end 4 residues before the CDR3 end; the end is taken from the germline J gene. The sample holds other DNA sequences that translate to the same CDR3. The chain couples TRBV19 to TRBJ2-5, with 7 positions matching TRBD1. CDR1 and CDR2 (germline): FNHDT, SITEND (reference sequence). The CDR3 is made up of 13 amino acids. J gave up 3 bases and V 4 bases, and 2 bases lay outside the gene matches. The CDR3 sequence: CASSPGQQDTQYF. The part of the CDR3 DNA that was read is TGTGCCAGCAGTCCGGGACAGCAAGAC.

As regards this clone: The gene names given are mouse names. The CDR3 end lies 4 residues beyond the end of the read and is filled in from the germline J gene. This chain connects TRBV19 to TRBJ2-1; TRBD2 matches at 9 bases. Germline values: CDR1 FNHDT, CDR2 SITEND (reference sequence). CDR3 length: 15 amino acids. With 1 base clipped from V and 3 bases from J, the junction kept 2 bases outside the gene matches. CDR3: CASSITGLGYAEQFF. The DNA read from the CDR3 is TGTGCCAGCAGTATAACGGGACTGGGCTATGCT.

There are a few counts of this clone. The gene names given are mouse names. The read terminates 3 residues before the CDR3 end, so the remaining end is supplied by the germline J gene. V usage is TRBV5 and J usage is TRBJ1-6; D might be TRBD1 (6 bases). TRBJ1-6 is marked as an open reading frame, function uncertain. V was shortened by 0 bases and J by 8 bases, with 8 bases between the two germline ends. This CDR3 is built from 14 residues. Germline CDR1 LGHNA, CDR2 YNLKQL (reference sequence). CDR3 residues: CASSQDNRDSPLYF. The DNA read from the CDR3 is TGTGCCAGCAGCCAAGATAACAGGGATTCGCCC.

A note on this clone: The gene names here belong to mouse. The read gets to within 4 residues of the CDR3 end, and the germline J gene fills in the rest. The chain couples TRBV31 to TRBJ2-2; 10 bases agree with TRBD2. CDR1 and CDR2 from the germline V gene are GKSSPN and SITVG. The CDR3 is 15 residues long. With 0 bases clipped from V and 6 bases from J, the junction kept 4 bases outside the gene matches. CDR3 DNA, as far as it was read: TGTGCCTGGAGTCTACCTGGGGGGGCGCCCGGG. Translation: CAWSLPGGAPG. In full, the CDR3 is CAWSLPGGAPGQLYF.

This clone has only a few counts. Gene names refer to mouse genes. With the read ending 4 residues before the CDR3 end, the germline J gene is used to fill in that end. The chain has TRBV29 and TRBJ1-2; D perhaps matches TRBD1 (6 bases). Germline-derived CDR1 and CDR2 are MSHET and SYDVDS. The CDR3 extends over 12 amino acids. The CDR3 here is CASRQGRSDYTF. Incomplete CDR3 DNA: TGTGCTAGCAGGCAGGGGCGGTCC.

This clone occurred a few times. Genes and germline come from the mouse. The DNA ends 4 residues before the CDR3 does, and the rest of the CDR3 is filled in from the germline J gene. The chain uses TRBV19 and TRBJ1-2; 10 nucleotides line up with TRBD1. CDR1 and CDR2 from the germline V gene are FNHDT and SITEND (reference sequence). The length of the CDR3 is 15 residues. V shed 4 bases, J shed 3 bases, and the junction held 6 bases outside the gene matches. CDR3: CASSSRQGAYSDYTF. Partial CDR3 DNA: TGTGCCAGCAGTTCCCGACAGGGGGCCTACTCC.

Notes on this clone: The gene names here belong to mouse. The missing CDR3 end, 4 residues past where the read stops, is filled in from the germline J gene. Other DNA sequences in this sample translate to the same CDR3. This chain joins TRBV13-2 and TRBJ2-5; 11 nucleotides line up with TRBD2. Germline V gene data show CDR1 as NNHNN and CDR2 as SYGAGS (reference sequence). The CDR3 runs 15 residues. CDR3 DNA, as far as it was read: TGTGCCAGCGGTGAAGGACTGGGGGGACGAGAC. This sequence encodes CASGEGLGGRD. The CDR3 in full is CASGEGLGGRDTQYF.

As concerns this clone: Gene names and germline match the mouse. The read terminates 4 residues before the CDR3 end, so the remaining end is supplied by the germline J gene. The chain uses TRBV13-1 and TRBJ2-2, with 7 bases aligning to TRBD1. Germline V gives CDR1 NSHNY, CDR2 SYGAGN. The V gene end was trimmed by 4 bases and the J gene end by 1 base; junction bases not matched to a gene: 4. The CDR3 covers 15 residues. The CDR3 DNA, read in part, is TGTGCCAGCAGTACCGGGACAGAAAACACCGGG. Its translation is CASSTGTENTG. In full, the CDR3 is CASSTGTENTGQLYF.

This clone was counted only a few times. Each gene name is a mouse one. The CDR3 end is not reached by the read, which stops 4 residues before it; the germline J gene fills it in. Other DNA variants within this sample encode the same CDR3. The rearrangement joins TRBV1 to TRBJ2-2; D may be TRBD1 (5 bases). V gave up 0 bases and J gave up 6 bases, with 8 bases separating them. The CDR3 runs to 14 residues. Germline CDR1 is NSQYPW and CDR2 is LRSPGD (reference sequence). CDR3 bases read: TGCACCTGCAGTGCAGATCAGGGTCCCGGG. Its protein is CTCSADQGPG. The entire CDR3 is CTCSADQGPGQLYF.